These T cell receptor beta chains were read from a single sample in a study of cytomegalovirus exposure and HLA in healthy donors. The table came from immunoSEQ multiplex PCR; TCRdb's copy has only in-frame clones and leaves some out. The table shows 150,000 to 200,000 clones, with roughly 80% occurring only once. Material for sequencing was PBMCs. The source is a man aged 25 to 40 in good health and CMV-seropositive. CDR3s include the opening cysteine and the closing phenylalanine or tryptophan. A D gene is named only where the DNA matches it firmly. For some rows the clone size is stated as once, few or many, or as a class when expanded; others skip it.

d_gene	abundance	v_gene	j_gene	CDR3nt	CDR3aa
TRBD2	once	TRBV18	TRBJ2-3	TGTGCCAGCTCACCATGGACTAGCGGGGGGGCCTATCCAGATACGCAGTATTTT	CASSPWTSGGAYPDTQYF
TRBD1	-	TRBV7-8	TRBJ1-5	TGTGCCAGCAGCCCAGGGACAGGGGGCTTCAATCAGCCCCAGCATTTT	CASSPGTGGFNQPQHF
TRBD1	-	TRBV25-1	TRBJ2-7	TGTGCCAGCAGTGAAAGGACAGGGGACGGCTACGAGCAGTACTTC	CASSERTGDGYEQYF
TRBD2	-	TRBV27	TRBJ2-2	TGTGCCAGCAGTTTCTCTAGCGGGGAAAAAAACACCGGGGAGCTGTTTTTT	CASSFSSGEKNTGELFF
TRBD2	-	TRBV7-2	TRBJ2-7	TGTGCCAGCGCGGTAGCGGGAGGGCCTGATGAGCAGTACTTC	CASAVAGGPDEQYF
TRBD1	-	TRBV5-6	TRBJ1-1	TGTGCCAGCAGCGCGACAGGGGGCGCGGTACAGGCTGAAGCTTTCTTT	CASSATGGAVQAEAFF
-	-	TRBV7-9	TRBJ1-1	TGTGCCAGCAGCCCAGGGAGGGGCAATCGGTGGACTGAAGCTTTCTTT	CASSPGRGNRWTEAFF
TRBD2	-	TRBV19	TRBJ2-3	TGTGCCAGTAGTATTGAGCGGGGGGGAAGCACAGATACGCAGTATTTT	CASSIERGGSTDTQYF
TRBD2	few	TRBV7-9	TRBJ2-3	TGTGCCAGCCCTAGAGGCGTGGCGGGGGGGCCAGATACGCAGTATTTT	CASPRGVAGGPDTQYF
-	-	TRBV11-3	TRBJ1-1	TGTGCCAGCAGCTCCTCGGACAGAATGAACACTGAAGCTTTCTTT	CASSSSDRMNTEAFF
-	-	TRBV5-4	TRBJ2-7	TGTGCCAGCAGCTTGGACAGCCTAATCTCCTACGAGCAGTACTTC	CASSLDSLISYEQYF
-	-	TRBV28	TRBJ1-1	TGTGCCAGCAGTATCCTACAGGGAAACACTGAAGCTTTCTTT	CASSILQGNTEAFF
TRBD1	once	TRBV7-9	TRBJ1-4	TGTGCCAGCAGCTTAGGCCAAAGACAGGGCGGAAACGGGAAACTGTTTTTT	CASSLGQRQGGNGKLFF
-	-	TRBV4-3	TRBJ1-6	TGCGCCAGCAGCCTTATACAGGGAACCTATAATTCACCCCTCCACTTT	CASSLIQGTYNSPLHF
-	-	TRBV7-9	TRBJ1-2	TGTGCCAGCAGCCGTCAGGTTAACTATGGCTACACCTTC	CASSRQVNYGYTF
-	once	TRBV7-2	TRBJ2-3	TGTGCCAGCAGCTTAGTAGCCACCCGTTATAGAGATACGCAGTATTTT	CASSLVATRYRDTQYF
-	few	TRBV7-8	TRBJ1-6	TGTGCCAGCAGCTTGGCCTTTGGGGCCGATAATTCACCCCTCCACTTT	CASSLAFGADNSPLHF
-	-	TRBV5-6	TRBJ1-5	TGTGCCAGCAGCTCACTTAATCAGCCCCAGCATTTT	CASSSLNQPQHF
TRBD2	-	TRBV6-6	TRBJ2-3	TGTGCCAGCAGTTACTCGAGGACTAGGACAGATACGCAGTATTTT	CASSYSRTRTDTQYF
-	-	TRBV27	TRBJ2-2	TGTGCCAGCAGTTTTTCGACAGGGAACACCGGGGAGCTGTTTTTT	CASSFSTGNTGELFF
TRBD2	-	TRBV4-2	TRBJ2-1	TGTGCCAGCAGCCAAGTAGTCACTAGCGTCTCCTCCTACAATGAGCAGTTCTTC	CASSQVVTSVSSYNEQFF
TRBD1	-	TRBV27	TRBJ2-3	TGTGCCAGCAGTCTCCGGGACAGGGAGGCAGATACGCAGTATTTT	CASSLRDREADTQYF
-	-	TRBV7-9	TRBJ1-2	TGTGCCAGCAGCCTAGACAGTATCTTAAACTATGGCTACACCTTC	CASSLDSILNYGYTF
-	-	TRBV29-1	TRBJ2-5	TGCAGCGCAGGGAACTTAGCAGAGACCCAGTACTTC	CSAGNLAETQYF
TRBD1	-	TRBV5-5	TRBJ2-7	TGTGCCAGCAAGAGGACAGGGCGCTACGAGCAGTACTTC	CASKRTGRYEQYF
TRBD1	-	TRBV19	TRBJ1-5	TGTGCCAGTAGCTTCGACAGGGGAAATCAGCCCCAGCATTTT	CASSFDRGNQPQHF
TRBD1	few	TRBV7-2	TRBJ2-1	TGTGCCAGCAGCTCGAGACAGGGTATGAATGAGCAGTTCTTC	CASSSRQGMNEQFF
TRBD2	-	TRBV19	TRBJ2-1	TGTGCCAGTAGTATTCAGACTAGCGGCCACAATGAGCAGTTCTTC	CASSIQTSGHNEQFF
-	-	TRBV5-1	TRBJ1-2	TGCGCCAGCAGCTTGCCTAGGGCCGACAGGAGGATCTATGGCTACACCTTC	CASSLPRADRRIYGYTF
-	-	TRBV6-5	TRBJ2-3	TGTGCCAGCAGTTACTCTACAGGGTCAGATACGCAGTATTTT	CASSYSTGSDTQYF
-	few	TRBV5-6	TRBJ2-1	TGTGCCAGCAGCCCCCTCGGCCCAGCGGCACAGTTCTTC	CASSPLGPAAQFF
-	once	TRBV6-5	TRBJ2-2	TGTGCCAGCAGTTACTCCTCGACAGTCGAGGAGCTGTTTTTT	CASSYSSTVEELFF